This entry lists 18 T cell receptor beta chains sequenced from one sample in a study of Ad26.COV2.S vaccination and SARS-CoV-2 variants. Noted treatment: about 20 received Ad26.COV2.S at low or high dose, single or two shots; 5 received placebo; per-sample allocation not given. The samples were gathered on day 63 after the first injection of vaccine or placebo. Sequenced by immunoSEQ multiplex PCR; TCRdb stores in-frame clones only, minus some. The sample has roughly 700,000 clones; 80% to 90% are singletons. Material: peripheral blood, obtained in a trial of Ad26.COV2.S vaccine versus placebo. These receptors were collected from a person between 18 and 59 years old who received the Ad26.COV2.S COVID-19 vaccine or a placebo.

This clone was seen a handful of times. This rearrangement joins TRBV10-1 to TRBJ1-1; D unclear. Germline V CDR1 and CDR2: WNHNN, SYGVQD (reference sequence). The CDR3 extends over 13 amino acids. V lost 1 base and J 2 bases, leaving 5 bases between the germline ends. The CDR3 spells CASSELRNTEAFF. The CDR3 nucleotides are TGCGCCAGCAGTGAGTTAAGAAACACTGAAGCTTTCTTT.

This clone was recorded many times. The chain has TRBV10-1 and TRBJ1-5; tentative D call: TRBD1 (5 bases). Germline V gene data show CDR1 as WNHNN and CDR2 as SYGVQD (reference sequence). V lost 5 bases and J lost 4, with 9 bases in between. This CDR3 region has 13 residues. The CDR3 loop is CASSLDTNQPQHF. The CDR3 region has the DNA TGCGCCAGCAGTTTGGACACAAATCAGCCCCAGCATTTT.

The chain couples TRBV7-2 to TRBJ1-2; TRBD1 agrees at 7 bases. J lost 8 bases, V lost 5 bases, and 11 bases had no gene match. This CDR3 has 14 residues. Germline V lookup: CDR1 SGHTA, CDR2 FQGNSA. The CDR3 DNA reads as TGTGCCAGCAGCCGGGACAGCCTTATTCGGGGCTACACCTTC. The encoded protein is CASSRDSLIRGYTF.

The rearrangement links TRBV6-5 to TRBJ1-1; D is unresolved. Germline V gene lookup returns CDR1 MNHEY and CDR2 SVGAGI. The CDR3 extends over 11 amino acids. Trimming stripped 11 bases from V and 1 base from J, with 8 bases between. The CDR3 sequence: CAFAGNTEAFF. The CDR3 DNA is TGTGCCTTCGCTGGGAACACTGAAGCTTTCTTT.

The V and J genes are TRBV27 and TRBJ1-5; D not resolved. In germline, CDR1 is MNHEY, CDR2 SMNVEV (reference sequence). V gave up 5 bases and J gave up 5 bases, with 13 bases separating them. CDR3 length: 14 amino acids. In DNA form, the CDR3 reads TGTGCCAGCAGTCTCTCTTGGGCGGATCAGCCCCAGCATTTT. Protein product: CASSLSWADQPQHF.

This chain connects TRBV30 to TRBJ1-4, with D unclear. Deletions cut 4 bases from V and 7 bases from J, with 16 bases between. CDR1 is GTSNPN and CDR2 is SVGIG in the germline V gene (reference sequence). The CDR3 totals 14 residues. In nucleotides, the CDR3 is TGTGCCTGGACGCGACGAACAGCTAGTGAAAAACTGTTTTTT. Its protein product is CAWTRRTASEKLFF.

Only a few counts were recorded for this clone. The chain links TRBV5-8 to TRBJ1-2; unclear D gene. The V gene lost 0 bases and the J gene lost 3 bases, with 6 bases spanning the gap. CDR1 and CDR2 from the germline V gene are SGHTS and YDEGEE. This CDR3 has 13 amino acids. CDR3 coding DNA: TGTGCCAGCAGCTTGGGGACGGACTATGGCTACACCTTC. Translated: CASSLGTDYGYTF.

This clone was observed a single time. The chain has TRBV30 and TRBJ1-2; D is perhaps TRBD1 (6 bases). Germline CDR1 is GTSNPN and CDR2 is SVGIG (reference sequence). Between the trimmed V and J ends, which lost 5 bases and 4 bases, there was a span of 14 bases. The CDR3 loop spans 13 amino acids. The CDR3 region has the DNA TGTGCCTGGTCCCGAGGGGGGTCCTATGGCTACACCTTC. Translating it yields CAWSRGGSYGYTF.

The chain carries TRBV7-2 and TRBJ2-5; the match to TRBD1 covers 8 bases. This CDR3 comprises 14 residues. Germline lookup yields CDR1 SGHTA and CDR2 FQGNSA. Trimming removed 6 bases from V and 4 bases from J; junction bases left unmatched: 7. The CDR3 region is CASRQWTGRETQYF. For the CDR3, the DNA is TGTGCCAGCAGACAATGGACAGGGCGAGAGACCCAGTACTTC.

The J gene is TRBJ2-1, the V gene TRBV27; TRBD1 aligns across 7 bases. The CDR3 is 15 residues long. Germline loops: CDR1 MNHEY, CDR2 SMNVEV (reference sequence). V lost 5 bases, J lost 9 bases, and 13 bases stayed unmatched. CDR3: CASSRMGQIPGEQFF. The CDR3 DNA follows: TGTGCCAGCAGTCGGATGGGACAGATCCCTGGTGAGCAGTTCTTC.

V and J are TRBV30 and TRBJ2-7; D may be TRBD1 (6 bases). This CDR3 is 14 amino acids long. Germline V lookup: CDR1 GTSNPN, CDR2 SVGIG (reference sequence). Trimming left V 4 bases short and J 12 bases short, with 25 bases between. The CDR3 region has the DNA TGTGCCTGGAAGGCCGGGACATTATCTACGACGTGGTACTTC. Encoded protein: CAWKAGTLSTTWYF.

This chain connects TRBV5-1 to TRBJ2-1, with D perhaps matching TRBD2 (6 bases). The CDR3 has 15 residues. The germline V and J ends were trimmed by 0 bases and 4 bases, with 11 bases remaining between them. CDR1 SGHRS and CDR2 YFSETQ come from the germline V gene. The CDR3 loop is CASSLVAGTYNEQFF. For the CDR3, the DNA is TGCGCCAGCAGCTTGGTGGCGGGGACTTACAATGAGCAGTTCTTC.

Here the CDR3 reads CASSRPTSGRETQYF. The CDR3 coding sequence is TGTGCCAGTAGTCGGCCTACTAGCGGTCGAGAGACCCAGTACTTC. V and J are TRBV19 and TRBJ2-5, with 8 bases fitting TRBD2. V gave up 5 bases and J gave up 4 bases; unmatched junction bases: 9. CDR3 length equals 15 residues. Germline V lookup: CDR1 LNHDA, CDR2 SQIVND (reference sequence).

The V call is TRBV5-6, the J call TRBJ2-2; 7 bases align to TRBD1. V trimming: 3 bases; J trimming: 4 bases; junction bases outside the gene matches: 3. The germline CDR1 and CDR2 sequences are SGHDT and YYEEEE. The CDR3 has 14 amino acids. DNA of the CDR3: TGTGCCAGCAGCTCCGGGACAGCCACCGGGGAGCTGTTTTTT. This gives the protein CASSSGTATGELFF.

The chain recombines TRBV6-6 with TRBJ2-7, with 9 bases fitting TRBD2. Per germline, CDR1 MNHNY and CDR2 SVGAGI (reference sequence). This CDR3 is 16 amino acids long. Trimming took 5 bases from V and 2 from J; bases not matched to a gene: 10. CDR3 in amino acids: CASSRATSGPTYEQYF. The CDR3 bases are TGTGCCAGCAGTCGAGCGACTAGCGGACCGACCTACGAGCAGTACTTC.

V usage is TRBV11-2 and J usage is TRBJ2-1; D unclear. Germline loops: CDR1 SGHAT, CDR2 FQNNGV. V lost 1 base, J lost 4 bases, and 11 bases lay in between. There are 15 residues in the CDR3. CDR3 sequence reads: CASSLAGQGYNEQFF. The DNA of the CDR3 is TGTGCCAGCAGCTTAGCAGGCCAAGGTTACAATGAGCAGTTCTTC.

The chain employs TRBV2 and TRBJ1-5; 8 nucleotides agree with TRBD1. This CDR3 contains 14 residues. The germline V gene encodes CDR1 SNHLY and CDR2 FYNNEI. J lost 6 bases, V lost 11 bases, and 12 bases had no gene match. This CDR3 is CASQMDRVPQPQHF. Here the CDR3 DNA reads TGTGCCTCTCAGATGGACAGGGTTCCTCAGCCCCAGCATTTT. The full variable domain, its missing parts supplied by reference TRBV2 and TRBJ1-5, is EPEVTQTPSHQVTQMGQEVILRCVPISNHLYFYWYRQILGQKVEFLVSFYNNEISEKSEIFDDQFSVERPDGSNFTLKIRSTKLEDSAMYFCASQMDRVPQPQHFGDGTRLSIL.

This clone is a singleton in its sample. The chain links TRBV18 to TRBJ2-7; D may be TRBD2 (5 bases). Looked up from germline, CDR1 is KGHSH and CDR2 is LQKENI. The CDR3 runs to 12 residues. Trimming pared 0 bases from V and 5 bases from J, leaving 5 bases between. The CDR3 DNA follows: TGTGCCAGCTCACCACCTAGCGACGAGCAGTACTTC. Translated: CASSPPSDEQYF.